What follows are 11 T cell receptor beta chains derived from one specimen sequenced in a study of blood T cell repertoires in COVID-19. Method: immunoSEQ multiplex PCR; TCRdb's copy keeps in-frame clones and lacks some. This table has 360,000 or so clones, 90% appearing once. Sequencing was performed on peripheral blood. These receptors all stem from a young man with active or convalescent COVID-19.

The chain combines TRBV9 with TRBJ2-1; 8 bases map to TRBD2. From germline, CDR1 is SGDLS and CDR2 YYNGEE. The trim removed 0 bases at V and 6 bases at J, leaving 8 bases unmatched. The length of the CDR3 is 16 residues. CDR3 coding DNA: TGTGCCAGCAGCGTAGGGAGGGGACTAGGACCCAATGAGCAGTTCTTC. This sequence encodes CASSVGRGLGPNEQFF.

The genes are TRBV9 and TRBJ2-3; D not resolved. V dropped 0 bases and J dropped 14 bases, with 13 bases sitting between them. Germline V CDR1 and CDR2: SGDLS, YYNGEE. The CDR3 has 12 amino acids. CDR3 DNA sequence: TGTGCCAGCAGCGTAGTCGATGGCCCGCTGTATTTT. Encoded protein: CASSVVDGPLYF.

Here the CDR3 DNA reads TGTGCCAGCAGCTTAACCAGGGATTCCTACAATGAGCAGTTCTTC. Amino acids: CASSLTRDSYNEQFF. The rearrangement uses TRBV7-3 and TRBJ2-1; possible D gene TRBD1, 5 bases. CDR1 is SGHTA, CDR2 FQGTGA, per germline. The CDR3 loop spans 15 amino acids. The V and J ends lost 0 bases and 1 base respectively, with 7 bases between them.

This sequence joins TRBV7-9 and TRBJ2-7; 7 bases are a match to TRBD1. After removal of 4 bases from V and 3 bases from J, the junction contained 6 bases not matched to a gene. Germline V gene data show CDR1 as SEHNR and CDR2 as FQNEAQ (reference sequence). The CDR3 contains 14 residues. The CDR3 sequence: CASSSGTAIYEQYF. In DNA, the CDR3 is TGTGCCAGCAGCTCAGGGACAGCCATCTACGAGCAGTACTTC.

The rearrangement uses TRBV6-6 and TRBJ2-7; possible D gene TRBD1, 5 bases. V was shortened by 4 bases and J by 6 bases, with 16 bases between the two germline ends. This CDR3 comprises 14 residues. Germline CDR1 reads MNHNY; CDR2 reads SVGAGI (reference sequence). For the CDR3, the DNA is TGTGCCAGCAGTTCACAGGAGTTGGTCGGCGAGCAGTACTTC. Translating it yields CASSSQELVGEQYF.

Here the CDR3 reads CAKSRRPPTEAFF. DNA of the CDR3: TGTGCCAAGTCGAGGAGGCCACCCACTGAAGCTTTCTTT. The rearrangement joins TRBV30 to TRBJ1-1, with no clear D. CDR3 length equals 13 residues. The V and J ends lost 8 bases and 4 bases respectively, with 17 bases between them. Germline assignment: CDR1 GTSNPN and CDR2 SVGIG (reference sequence).

The gene calls are TRBV5-1 and TRBJ1-1; 7 bases fit TRBD1. This CDR3 comprises 15 residues. CDR1 and CDR2 (germline): SGHRS, YFSETQ. The trim removed 6 bases at V and 5 bases at J, leaving 13 bases unmatched. The DNA of the CDR3 is TGCGCCAGCAAGAGATCAGGGGGAACGAGGACTGAAGCTTTCTTT. This encodes CASKRSGGTRTEAFF.

The chain links TRBV4-2 to TRBJ2-7; 9 nucleotides agree with TRBD1. V was pared by 2 bases and J by 4 bases, with 18 bases of the junction left unmatched. Germline assignment: CDR1 LGHNA and CDR2 YNFKEQ. CDR3 length: 19 residues. CDR3 sequence reads: CASSQLFPKVRDRVYEQYF. For the CDR3, the DNA is TGTGCCAGCAGCCAACTGTTCCCTAAAGTCCGGGACAGGGTGTACGAGCAGTACTTC.

The chain has TRBV19 and TRBJ1-1, with 7 bases that match TRBD1. CDR3 length equals 14 residues. Germline V gene data show CDR1 as LNHDA and CDR2 as SQIVND (reference sequence). Trimming took 0 bases from V and 7 from J; bases not matched to a gene: 5. In nucleotides, the CDR3 is TGTGCCAGTAGTATAGAGGCAGGGGGTTTTGAAGCTTTCTTT. This translates into CASSIEAGGFEAFF.

This chain connects TRBV7-2 to TRBJ2-3; 7 bases align to TRBD1. J lost 2 bases, V lost 0 bases, and 5 bases had no gene match. Germline lookup yields CDR1 SGHTA and CDR2 FQGNSA. The CDR3 length is 16 residues. In nucleotides, the CDR3 is TGTGCCAGCAGCTTAGCGAGGGGGCCTCCCACAGATACGCAGTATTTT. Its protein is CASSLARGPPTDTQYF.

The J gene is TRBJ2-1, the V gene TRBV5-6, with D maybe TRBD1 (6 bases). CDR1 and CDR2 from the germline V gene are SGHDT and YYEEEE. V was pared by 2 bases and J by 7 bases, with 16 bases between. The CDR3 has 15 amino acids. DNA for the CDR3: TGTGCCAGCAGCTTTGGCACAGGGCCCCCAAATGAGCAGTTCTTC. Amino acid sequence: CASSFGTGPPNEQFF.